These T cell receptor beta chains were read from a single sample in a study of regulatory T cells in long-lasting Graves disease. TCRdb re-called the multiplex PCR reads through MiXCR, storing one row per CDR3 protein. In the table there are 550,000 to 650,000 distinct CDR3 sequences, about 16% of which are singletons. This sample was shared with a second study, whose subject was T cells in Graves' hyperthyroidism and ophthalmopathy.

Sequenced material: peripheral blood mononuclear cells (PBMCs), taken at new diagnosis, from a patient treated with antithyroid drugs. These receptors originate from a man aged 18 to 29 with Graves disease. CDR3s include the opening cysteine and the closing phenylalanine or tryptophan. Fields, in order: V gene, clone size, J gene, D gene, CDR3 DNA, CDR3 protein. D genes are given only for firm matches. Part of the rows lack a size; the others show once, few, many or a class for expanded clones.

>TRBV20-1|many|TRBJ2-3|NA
TGCAGTGCTAGAGATCCCCAGGAGGGCACAGATACGCAGTATTTT
CSARDPQEGTDTQYF
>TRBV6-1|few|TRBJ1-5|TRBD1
TGTGCCAGCAGTGGGTGGACAGGGGGCAATCAGCCCCAGCATTTT
CASSGWTGGNQPQHF
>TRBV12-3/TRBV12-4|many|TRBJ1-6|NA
TGTGCCAGCAGCTACCCAACAGGGCTAAATTTTTCACCCCTCCACTTT
CASSYPTGLNFSPLHF
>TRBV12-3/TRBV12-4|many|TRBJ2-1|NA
TGTGCCAGCAGTGCGGGACAGTTAGCGGGACTGAGCTCCTACAATGAGCAGTTCTTC
CASSAGQLAGLSSYNEQFF
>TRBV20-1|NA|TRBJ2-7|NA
TGCAGTGCTAGTAGGGGACCCTCCTACGAGCAGTACTTC
CSASRGPSYEQYF
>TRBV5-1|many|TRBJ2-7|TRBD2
TGCGCCAGCAGCCCGCCCGGACTAGCGGGAGTCTACGAGCAGTACTTC
CASSPPGLAGVYEQYF
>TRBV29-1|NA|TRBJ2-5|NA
TGCAGCGTGGGGGGCGGGACAGTAGAGGGGACCCAGTACTTC
CSVGGGTVEGTQYF
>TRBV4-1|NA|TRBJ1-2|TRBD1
TGCGCCAGCAGCCAAAACACCGGGACAGGGACTGGCTACACCTTC
CASSQNTGTGTGYTF
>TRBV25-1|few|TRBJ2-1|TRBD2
TGTGCCAGCAGACGGACTAGTAGTGAGCAGTTCTTC
CASRRTSSEQFF
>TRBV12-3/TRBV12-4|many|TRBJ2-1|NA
TGTGCCAGCAGTTCCGACTCCTACAATGAGCAGTTCTTC
CASSSDSYNEQFF
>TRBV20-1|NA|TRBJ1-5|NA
TGCAGTGCTAGAGTGTCAGGTCATAGCAATCAGCCCCAGCATTTT
CSARVSGHSNQPQHF
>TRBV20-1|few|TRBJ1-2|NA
TGCAGTGCCGAGACAGCGAACTATGGCTACACCTTC
CSAETANYGYTF
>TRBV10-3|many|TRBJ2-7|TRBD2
TGTGCCATCAAGCAGCTAGCGGGAGAGGACGAGCAGTACTTC
CAIKQLAGEDEQYF
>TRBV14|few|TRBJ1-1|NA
TGTGCCAGCAGCGCCAACATGAACACTGAAGCTTTCTTT
CASSANMNTEAFF
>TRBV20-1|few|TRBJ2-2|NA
TGCAGTGCTAGAGATTGGGACGGAGACACCGGGGAGCTGTTTTTT
CSARDWDGDTGELFF
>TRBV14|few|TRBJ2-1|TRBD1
TGTGCCAGCAGCCAAGACGGGACAGCTTTCTACAATGAGCAGTTCTTC
CASSQDGTAFYNEQFF
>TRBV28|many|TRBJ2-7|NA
TGTGCCAGCACCGGGAAATTGGGCTACGAGCAGTACTTC
CASTGKLGYEQYF
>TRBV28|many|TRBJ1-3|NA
TGTGCCAGCAGTTTATTGGCCAGCTCTGGAAACACCATATATTTT
CASSLLASSGNTIYF
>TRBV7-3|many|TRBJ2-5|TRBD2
TGTGCCAGCAGCTTGGCCCCCCATAGCGGGAGTGATCAAGAGACCCAGTACTTC
CASSLAPHSGSDQETQYF
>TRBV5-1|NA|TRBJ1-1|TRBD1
TGCGCCAGCAGCTCTCGACAGGGGGAGGCGAACACTGAAGCTTCCTTT
CASSSRQGEANTEASF
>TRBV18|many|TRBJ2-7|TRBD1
TGTGCCAGCTCACCCGGGACAGCAAGCCACGAGCAGTACTTC
CASSPGTASHEQYF
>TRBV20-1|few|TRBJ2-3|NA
TGCAGTGCTAGAGATCGCAAGCGCCACAGCACAGATACGCAGTATTTT
CSARDRKRHSTDTQYF
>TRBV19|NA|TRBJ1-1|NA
TGTGCCAGTAGTTCAGGACCGTTAAGGCAAGCTGAAGCTTTCTTT
CASSSGPLRQAEAFF
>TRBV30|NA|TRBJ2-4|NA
TGTGCCTGGAGTGTTGGGGATACCAAAAACATTCAGTACTTC
CAWSVGDTKNIQYF
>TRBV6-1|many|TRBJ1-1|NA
TGTGCCAGTGGCGTTAGCATGAACACTGAAGCTTTCTTT
CASGVSMNTEAFF
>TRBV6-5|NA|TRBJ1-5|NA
TGTGCCAGCAGTTACAAGGGAAGGCGGAACTATAGCAATCAGCCCCAGCATTTT
CASSYKGRRNYSNQPQHF
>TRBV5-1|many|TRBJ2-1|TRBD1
TGCGCCAGCAGCAGACTGGGGACAGGGGGTTCCTACAATGAGCAGTTCTTC
CASSRLGTGGSYNEQFF
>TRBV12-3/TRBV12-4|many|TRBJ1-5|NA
TGTGCCAGCAGTTTTGGGGGTAGTCAGCCCCAGCATTTT
CASSFGGSQPQHF
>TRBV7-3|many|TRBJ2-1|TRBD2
TGTGCCAGCAGCCCCCAAGCGGGAGGGCCGCGCAATGAGCAGTTCTTC
CASSPQAGGPRNEQFF
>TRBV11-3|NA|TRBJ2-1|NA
TGTGCCAGCAGCACGGTTGGGCAGTTCTTC
CASSTVGQFF
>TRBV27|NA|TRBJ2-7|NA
TGTGCCACCTCGGGACGCCCAGCGTTCGAGCAGTACTTC
CATSGRPAFEQYF
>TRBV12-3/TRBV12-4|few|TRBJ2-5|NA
TGTGCCAGCACCACAGACATTGGGGAGACCCAGTACTTC
CASTTDIGETQYF
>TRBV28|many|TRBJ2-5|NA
TGTGCCAGCAGTTTCGCGGGACTGTACCAAGAGACCCAGTACTTC
CASSFAGLYQETQYF
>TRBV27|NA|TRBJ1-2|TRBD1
TGTGCCAGCAGTCTAGAGGGCAGGGGGCTGCGGGGCTACACCTTC
CASSLEGRGLRGYTF
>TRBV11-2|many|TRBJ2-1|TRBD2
TGTGCCAGCAGCTTAGGCGGGAGGGCCGGTGGTTATGAGCAGTTCTTC
CASSLGGRAGGYEQFF
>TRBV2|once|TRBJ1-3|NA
TGTGCCAGCGACGGGGACGGAAACACCATATATTTT
CASDGDGNTIYF
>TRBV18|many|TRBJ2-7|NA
TGTGCCAGCTCACCAAGTCAGGTTGGGGCGTCCTACGAGCAGTACTTC
CASSPSQVGASYEQYF
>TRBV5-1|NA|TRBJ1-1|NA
TGCGCCAGCAGCAAAGACAGTCTGAACACTGAAGCTTTCTTT
CASSKDSLNTEAFF
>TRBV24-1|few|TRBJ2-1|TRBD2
TGTGCCACCAGTGACTTGACTAGCGGGGGCAATGAGCAGTTCTTC
CATSDLTSGGNEQFF
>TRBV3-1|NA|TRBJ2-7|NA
TGTGCCAGCAGCCAAGCTAAAGGTCCAAGATCCTACGAGCAGTACTTC
CASSQAKGPRSYEQYF
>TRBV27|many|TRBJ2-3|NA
TGTGCCAGCAGTTCCCTCGGACTCGCGAGCACAGATACGCAGTATTTT
CASSSLGLASTDTQYF
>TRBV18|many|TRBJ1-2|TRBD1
TGTGCCAGCTCACCACAGGGGGCTGGATCGCATGGCTACACCTTC
CASSPQGAGSHGYTF
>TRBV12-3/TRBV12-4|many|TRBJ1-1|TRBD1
TGTGCCAGCAGTTTTTGGACAGGGGGTACTGAAGCTTTCTTT
CASSFWTGGTEAFF
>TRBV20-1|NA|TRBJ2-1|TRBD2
TGCAGTGGCCTACTAGCGGTATACAATGAGCAGTTCTTC
CSGLLAVYNEQFF
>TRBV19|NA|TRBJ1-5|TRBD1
TGTGCCGGTGCCGGGGACAGGGTCAATCAGCCCCAGCATTTT
CAGAGDRVNQPQHF
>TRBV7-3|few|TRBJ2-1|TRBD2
TGTGCCAGCAGCTTAAGCGGGAGGGCCGTGGATGAGCAGTTCTTC
CASSLSGRAVDEQFF
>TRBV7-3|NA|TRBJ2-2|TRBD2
TGTGCCAGCAGCTTACCCGGACTAGCTTCGAACACCGGGGAGCTGTTTTTT
CASSLPGLASNTGELFF
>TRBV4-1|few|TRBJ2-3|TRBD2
TGCGCCAGCAGCTCAGAACGGACTAGCGGGTTCACAGATACGCAGTATTTT
CASSSERTSGFTDTQYF
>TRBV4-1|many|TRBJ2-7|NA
TGCGCCAGCAGCCAAGTCGGGTACGAGCAGTACTTC
CASSQVGYEQYF
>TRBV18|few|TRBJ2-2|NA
TGTGCCAGCTCACCAGGCGGGACCAGCGCCGGGGAGCTGTTTTTT
CASSPGGTSAGELFF
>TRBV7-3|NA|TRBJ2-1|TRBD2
TGTGCCAGCAGCTTAAGCGGGGGACTAGAGTATGAGCAGTTCTTC
CASSLSGGLEYEQFF
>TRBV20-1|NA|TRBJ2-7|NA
TGCAGTGTGCCATTCCGGGGGTCCCAGGACGAGCAGTACTTC
CSVPFRGSQDEQYF
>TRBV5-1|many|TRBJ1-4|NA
TGCGCCAGCAGCCCCCTGGGGGCCCACGGGAGCGAAAAACTGTTTTTT
CASSPLGAHGSEKLFF
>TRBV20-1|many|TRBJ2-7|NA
TGCAGTGCTAGAGATTCGGCAGCCGAGCAGTACTTC
CSARDSAAEQYF
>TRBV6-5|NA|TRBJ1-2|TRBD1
TGTGCCAGCAGTTCTTACAGAGGGACAGGGAACTATGGCTACACCTTC
CASSSYRGTGNYGYTF
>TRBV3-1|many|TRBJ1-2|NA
TGTGCCAGCAGCCGAACTAGGGGTGGCTACACCTTC
CASSRTRGGYTF
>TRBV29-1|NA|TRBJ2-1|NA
TGCAGCGTTGAAGATCGGAGACCATCAATCCACAATGAGCAGTTCTTC
CSVEDRRPSIHNEQFF
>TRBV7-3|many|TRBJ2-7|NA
TGTGCCAGCAGCCCGTCGACGGACTCCTACGAGCAGTACTTC
CASSPSTDSYEQYF
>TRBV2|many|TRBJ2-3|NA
TGTGCCAGCAAACGGGTCGGAGGCACAGATACGCAGTATTTT
CASKRVGGTDTQYF
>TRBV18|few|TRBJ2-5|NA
TGTGCCAGCTCACCCGGAGCGGGTTTAGAGACCCAGTACTTC
CASSPGAGLETQYF